A single sample is the source of the 14 T cell receptor beta chains below, sequenced in a study of blood T cells in healthy people across ages. Alongside a J-beta primer mix, a sample-barcoded 5' primer served in a second PCR lasting roughly 7 to 11 cycles. TCRdb reprocessed the 5' RACE reads via MiXCR and lists one record per CDR3 protein. The table lists 890,000 or so distinct CDR3 sequences, roughly 60% of them singletons. The sequencing sample was made of blood. The receptors were sampled from a man between 25 and 39 years old in good health.

V gene TRBV4-3 combines with J gene TRBJ2-5; possible D gene TRBD1, 7 bases. The J call may be faulty, since TRBJ2-7 better matches the DNA end. This CDR3 contains 14 residues. Per the germline V gene, CDR1 is LGHNA and CDR2 is YSLEER. CDR3 amino acids: CASSQVGRGVEQYF. The DNA of the CDR3 is TGCGCCAGCAGCCAAGTAGGCAGGGGGGTCGAGCAGTACTTC.

The genes are TRBV12-3 or TRBV12-4 and TRBJ2-6, with D perhaps given as TRBD1 or TRBD2 (5 bases each). The CDR3 length is 17 residues. V was cut by 8 bases and J by 0 bases, with 17 bases left in between. The CDR3 region is CASGPGRIISGANVLTF. For the CDR3, the DNA is TGTGCCAGCGGACCGGGACGGATCATCTCTGGGGCCAACGTCCTGACTTTC.

The gene calls are TRBV4-2 and TRBJ2-1; 10 bases map to TRBD2. The junction had 11 bases not matched to a gene; V was cut back by 7 bases and J by 5 bases. The CDR3 runs to 16 residues. Germline CDR1 LGHNA, CDR2 YNFKEQ. DNA of the CDR3: TGTGCCAGCAACGAAGCGGGGGGGTCTTCCCACAATGAGCAGTTCTTC. Protein: CASNEAGGSSHNEQFF.

J is TRBJ1-1 and V is TRBV24-1, with 11 positions matching TRBD1. The J segment lost 10 bases and the V segment lost 2 bases, leaving 11 bases of the junction unmatched. This CDR3 comprises 16 residues. From germline, CDR1 is KGHDR and CDR2 SFDVKD. The CDR3 here is CATSDSDRGRAGGAFF. The CDR3, as DNA: TGTGCCACCAGTGATTCGGACAGGGGGCGAGCCGGGGGAGCTTTCTTT.

The table lists this clonotype with a few counts. The rearrangement links TRBV7-9 to TRBJ2-1; possibly TRBD1 for D (5 bases). There are 13 residues in the CDR3. In germline, CDR1 is SEHNR, CDR2 FQNEAQ (reference sequence). Between the trimmed V and J ends, which lost 6 bases and 7 bases, there was a span of 13 bases. The CDR3 sequence is CASRRSQENEQFF. The CDR3 DNA reads as TGTGCCAGCAGGCGATCACAGGAGAATGAGCAGTTCTTC.

J is TRBJ2-4 and V is TRBV5-1; a possible D gene is TRBD1 (5 bases). Germline lookup yields CDR1 SGHRS and CDR2 YFSETQ. V was shortened by 4 bases and J by 0 bases, with 11 bases between the two germline ends. The CDR3 consists of 15 residues. Here the CDR3 reads CASSLHQGAKNIQYF. CDR3 nucleotide sequence: TGCGCCAGCAGCCTTCACCAGGGAGCCAAAAACATTCAGTACTTC.

The chain employs TRBV11-3 and TRBJ2-1; TRBD1 agrees at 9 bases. CDR3 length: 15 residues. V gave up 2 bases and J gave up 9 bases; unmatched junction bases: 8. Looked up from germline, CDR1 is SGHNT and CDR2 is YENEEA. CDR3 amino acids: CASSLYGTGTVEQFF. CDR3 nucleotide sequence: TGTGCCAGCAGCTTATACGGGACAGGGACGGTTGAGCAGTTCTTC.

V and J are TRBV25-1 and TRBJ2-4; D is tentatively TRBD1 or TRBD2 (7 bases each). The V gene's germline CDR1 is MGHDK and CDR2 SYGVNS. V lost 3 bases to trimming and J lost 9 bases, with 15 bases between them. This CDR3 has 14 amino acids. This chain's CDR3 is CASSDSDREGIQYF. In DNA, the CDR3 is TGTGCCAGCAGTGATTCTGACAGGGAGGGCATTCAGTACTTC.

With respect to this clonotype: Since a much larger clone is just one base distant, this may be a read error. The V call is TRBV2, the J call TRBJ1-1; D perhaps matches TRBD1 (5 bases). CDR3 length: 13 residues. The germline V gene has CDR1 SNHLY and CDR2 FYNNEI. The CDR3 coding sequence is TGTGCCAGCAGTAAAGGGACGGGTACTGAAACTTTCTTT. Translating it yields CASSKGTGTETFF.

This clonotype has more than one count but fewer than ten. The chain recombines TRBV6-6 with TRBJ2-3, with D maybe TRBD1 (6 bases). Germline CDR1 is MNHNY and CDR2 is SVGAGI (reference sequence). This CDR3 spans 16 amino acids. V was shortened by 2 bases and J by 3 bases, with 15 bases between the two germline ends. CDR3 region: CASSYLAGVGTDTQYF. The CDR3 bases are TGTGCCAGCAGTTACCTGGCAGGGGTAGGAACAGATACGCAGTATTTT.

This rearrangement joins TRBV7-9 to TRBJ2-2; either TRBD1 or TRBD2 may supply D (5 bases each). The CDR3 length is 14 residues. The germline gives CDR1 SEHNR, CDR2 FQNEAQ (reference sequence). Trimming removed 3 bases from V and 4 bases from J, with 9 bases in between. The CDR3 nucleotides are TGTGCCAGCAGCTTTGGGGGTAGCACCGGGGAGCTGTTTTTT. As protein: CASSFGGSTGELFF.

This clonotype was seen a handful of times. This chain joins TRBV3-1 and TRBJ2-2; 7 nucleotides line up with TRBD2. The CDR3 runs 16 residues. Germline values: CDR1 LGHDT, CDR2 YNNKEL (reference sequence). After removal of 6 bases from V and 3 bases from J, the junction contained 10 bases not matched to a gene. The CDR3 region has the DNA TGTGCCAGCAGGCCCCAGGAGCGGGGTGACACCGGGGAGCTGTTTTTT. Translating gives CASRPQERGDTGELFF.

In this sample, this clonotype turned up a few times. The V gene is TRBV5-5, the J gene TRBJ1-5, with a tentative D call TRBD1 (5 bases). This CDR3 is built from 16 residues. From germline, CDR1 is SGHKS and CDR2 YYEKEE (reference sequence). V was shortened by 3 bases and J by 2 bases, with 15 bases between the two germline ends. The CDR3 DNA follows: TGTGCCAGCAGCTCGGGACCCCGGGGCGGCAATCAGCCCCAGCATTTT. Encoded protein: CASSSGPRGGNQPQHF.

In its sample, this clonotype was seen a few times. The rearrangement uses TRBV15 and TRBJ2-4; 10 bases map to TRBD2. CDR1 and CDR2 (germline): LNHNV, YYDKDF (reference sequence). V gave up 0 bases and J gave up 8 bases; unmatched junction bases: 4. CDR3 length: 15 residues. The CDR3 spells CATSREASGGDIQYF. The DNA for the CDR3 is TGTGCCACCAGCAGAGAGGCTAGCGGGGGAGACATTCAGTACTTC.